The present TCR beta chain was sequenced within a study of T cells in Graves' hyperthyroidism and ophthalmopathy. Study outcomes and limitations: Ophthalmopathy cases were set apart from stable hyperthyroidism by a 13 V-J model. The majority of expanded thyroid clonotypes above 0.001 also appeared in blood.

Comment on this clonotype: Its antigen is unidentified.

V shed 0 bases and J 9 bases; nucleotides not matched to a gene: 8. Germline loops: CDR1 SGHRS, CDR2 YFSETQ. CDR3 size: 16 residues. What was amplified from RNA transcripts were TCR beta CDR3 regions. HTBI primers were the set used in a first-round RT-PCR of the TCR CDR3. TCRdb redid the calling of the multiplex PCR reads with MiXCR, one entry per CDR3 protein. The sample shows 530,000 or so distinct CDR3 sequences, 17% of them seen only once. Among ophthalmopathy patients, the Clinical Activity Score reached at least 3, the NOSPECS grade reached at least 4, and duration remained under 3 months. In making diagnoses, clinical symptoms, serum thyroxine and TRAb, thyroid ultrasound and orbital computed tomography were all used.

This sequence originates from a woman under 30 with Graves' ophthalmopathy. Sequencing was performed on blood. The chain has TRBV5-1 and TRBJ2-1, with TRBD2 matching over 11 bases. CDR3 coding DNA: TGCGCCAGCAGCTTGGACGTTAGCGGGGGGGCCGGTGAGCAGTTCTTC. This sequence encodes CASSLDVSGGAGEQFF.